The present T cell receptor (beta chain) was sequenced within a study of blood T cell repertoires in COVID-19. Overall study: The United States, Italy and Spain were the sources of the acute and convalescent COVID-19 samples. PBMCs, B-cell-depleted T cells, or T cells provided the cDNA or gDNA that made up the material.

Per the study methods: Amplified reference gene primers provided the basis for estimating nucleated cell counts. TCRdb's copy holds only in-frame clones and misses some; the assay was immunoSEQ multiplex PCR. From that table come the V and J calls and clone size; the DNA was used to work out D and trimming. Among about 200,000 clones listed, about three quarters were seen once. Trimming took off 5 bases at V and 2 bases at J, with 21 bases between the two ends. The CDR3 loop spans 17 amino acids. The germline V gene has CDR1 SEHNR and CDR2 FQNEAQ (reference sequence). Material: peripheral blood. This receptor was identified in a woman aged 80 or over with active or convalescent COVID-19. The chain employs TRBV7-9 and TRBJ1-2; D is perhaps TRBD1 (5 bases). CDR3 nucleotides: TGTGCCAGCAGCCAGGAGTTTAAGGGGCAAAGGAACTATGGCTACACCTTC. This translates into CASSQEFKGQRNYGYTF.